This T cell receptor (beta chain) came from a study of blood T cell repertoires in COVID-19. The authors' processing: For nucleated cells, counts were estimated from reference gene primer amplification. The assay was immunoSEQ multiplex PCR, and TCRdb's table has in-frame clones only and misses some. The V and J calls and clone size were taken over from that table, and D and trimming were inferred from the DNA. The sample has roughly 75,000 clones, 70% to 90% seen once. The germline gives CDR1 LNHDA, CDR2 SQIVND (reference sequence). CDR3 length: 13 residues. V lost 6 bases, J lost 5 bases, and 5 bases stayed unmatched.

This TCR was recovered from a man older than 75 in a cohort sampled during active COVID-19. The chain joins TRBV19 to TRBJ1-1; 8 nucleotides align to TRBD1. Sequenced input: peripheral blood. The CDR3 DNA reads as TGTGCCAGTAGGGGACAGGTTAAAACTGAAGCTTTCTTT. Amino acids: CASRGQVKTEAFF.